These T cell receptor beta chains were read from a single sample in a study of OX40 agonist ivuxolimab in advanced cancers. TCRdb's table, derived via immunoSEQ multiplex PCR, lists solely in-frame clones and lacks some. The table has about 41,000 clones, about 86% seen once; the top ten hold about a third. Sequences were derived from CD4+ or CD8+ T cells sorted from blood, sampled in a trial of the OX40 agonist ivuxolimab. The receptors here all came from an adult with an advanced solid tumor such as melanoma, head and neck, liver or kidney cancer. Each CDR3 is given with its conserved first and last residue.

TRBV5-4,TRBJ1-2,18,CASSLEIRSLRPNYGYTF
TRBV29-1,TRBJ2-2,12,CSGRRGVGELFF
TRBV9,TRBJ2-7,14,CASSVSGGANEQYF
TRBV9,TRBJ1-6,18,CASSVAGRLNSYNSPLHF
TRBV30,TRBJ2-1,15,CAWSEGLAGENEQFF
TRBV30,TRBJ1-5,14,CAWSRGSGNQPQHF
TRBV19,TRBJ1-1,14,CASMRGGTNTEAFF
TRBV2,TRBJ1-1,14,CASAATTGGSEAFF
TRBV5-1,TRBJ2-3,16,CASSFRTSGPTDTQYF
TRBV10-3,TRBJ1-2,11,CAISEEVGYTF
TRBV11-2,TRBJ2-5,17,CASSLDRRGGALETQYF
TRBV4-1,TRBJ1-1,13,CASSLGLGAEAFF
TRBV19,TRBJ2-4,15,CASSIAAGAKNIQYF
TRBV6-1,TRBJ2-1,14,CASSDGGIYNEQFF
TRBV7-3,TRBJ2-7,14,CASSSNARSYEQYF
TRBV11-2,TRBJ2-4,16,CASSHGGLAGVTIQYF
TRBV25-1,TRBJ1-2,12,CASSDWDIGYTF
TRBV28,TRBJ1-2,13,CATGGGGLHGYTF
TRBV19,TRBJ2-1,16,CASSILSPRRYNEQFF
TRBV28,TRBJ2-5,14,CASSRSVPVETQYF
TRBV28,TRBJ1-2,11,CALGERYGYTF
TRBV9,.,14,CASSPTGNSYEQYF
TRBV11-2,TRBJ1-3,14,CASSLGRTGNTIYF
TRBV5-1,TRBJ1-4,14,CASSRGQYNEKLFF
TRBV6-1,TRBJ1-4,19,CASSVGAGGPDLLNEKLFF
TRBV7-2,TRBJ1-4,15,CASSLGGGRFEKLFF
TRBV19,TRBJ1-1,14,CASIWGRVGTEAFF
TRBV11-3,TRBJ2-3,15,CASSRRWTATDTQYF
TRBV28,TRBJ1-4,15,CASRQGTVWGEKLFF
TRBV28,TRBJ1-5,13,CATVLTSNQPQHF
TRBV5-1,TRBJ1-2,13,CASRLTGDYGYTF
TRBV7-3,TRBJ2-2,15,CASRSLERGTGELFF
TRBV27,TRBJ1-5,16,CASSLGGQGRNQPQHF
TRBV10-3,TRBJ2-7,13,CAISESDRVEQYF